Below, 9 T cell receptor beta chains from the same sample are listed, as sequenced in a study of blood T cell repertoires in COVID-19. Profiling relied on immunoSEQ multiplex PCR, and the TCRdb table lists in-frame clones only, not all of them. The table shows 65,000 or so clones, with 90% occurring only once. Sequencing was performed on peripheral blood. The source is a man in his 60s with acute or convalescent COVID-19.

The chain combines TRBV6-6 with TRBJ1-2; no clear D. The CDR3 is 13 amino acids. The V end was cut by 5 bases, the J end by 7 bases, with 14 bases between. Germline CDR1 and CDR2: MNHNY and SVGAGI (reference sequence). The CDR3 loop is CASSGNGELGYTF. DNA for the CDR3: TGTGCCAGCAGTGGCAACGGGGAGCTTGGCTACACCTTC.

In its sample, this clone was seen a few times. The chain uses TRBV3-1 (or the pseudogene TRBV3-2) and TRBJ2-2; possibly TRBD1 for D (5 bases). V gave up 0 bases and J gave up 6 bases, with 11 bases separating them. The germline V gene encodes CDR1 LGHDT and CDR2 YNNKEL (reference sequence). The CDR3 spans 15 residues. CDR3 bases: TGTGCCAGCAGCCAAGACGCCAGGGTCGCCGGGGAGCTGTTTTTT. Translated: CASSQDARVAGELFF.

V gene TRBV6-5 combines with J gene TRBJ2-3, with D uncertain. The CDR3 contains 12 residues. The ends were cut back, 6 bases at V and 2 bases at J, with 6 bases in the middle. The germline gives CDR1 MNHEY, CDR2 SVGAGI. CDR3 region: CASSSLTDTQYF. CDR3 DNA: TGTGCCAGCAGCTCACTCACAGATACGCAGTATTTT.

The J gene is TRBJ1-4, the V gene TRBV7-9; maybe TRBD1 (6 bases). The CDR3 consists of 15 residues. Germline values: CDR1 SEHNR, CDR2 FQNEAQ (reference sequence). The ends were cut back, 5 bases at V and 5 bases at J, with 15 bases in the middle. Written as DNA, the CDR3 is TGTGCCAGCAGCCCGTTGACAGGTTCCAATGAAAAACTGTTTTTT. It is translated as CASSPLTGSNEKLFF.

In nucleotides, the CDR3 is TGTGCCAGCAGTGAAGCTCGGTCCCAGCATTTT. This sequence encodes CASSEARSQHF. V gene TRBV6-1 combines with J gene TRBJ1-5; D unresolved. The CDR3 runs to 11 residues. The germline V and J ends were trimmed by 0 bases and 11 bases, with 5 bases remaining between them. Germline assignment: CDR1 MNHNS and CDR2 SASEGT.

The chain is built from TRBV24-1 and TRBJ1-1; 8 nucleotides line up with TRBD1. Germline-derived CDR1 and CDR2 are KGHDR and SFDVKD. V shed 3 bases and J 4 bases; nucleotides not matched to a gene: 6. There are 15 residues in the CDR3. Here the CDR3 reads CATSDGGQGGTEAFF. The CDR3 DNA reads TGTGCCACCAGTGATGGTGGACAGGGTGGCACTGAAGCTTTCTTT.

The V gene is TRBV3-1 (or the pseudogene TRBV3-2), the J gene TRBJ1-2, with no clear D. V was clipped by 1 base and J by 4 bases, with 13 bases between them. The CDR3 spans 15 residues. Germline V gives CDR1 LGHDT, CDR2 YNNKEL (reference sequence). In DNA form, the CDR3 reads TGTGCCAGCAGCCAAGGGGGAGGGCCCATCTATGGCTACACCTTC. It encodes CASSQGGGPIYGYTF.

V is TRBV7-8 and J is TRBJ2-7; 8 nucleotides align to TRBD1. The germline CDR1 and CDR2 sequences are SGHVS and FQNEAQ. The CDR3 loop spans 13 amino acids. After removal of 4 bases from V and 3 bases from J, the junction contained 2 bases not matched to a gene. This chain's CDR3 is CASSYTGGYEQYF. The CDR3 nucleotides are TGTGCCAGCAGCTATACAGGGGGCTACGAGCAGTACTTC.

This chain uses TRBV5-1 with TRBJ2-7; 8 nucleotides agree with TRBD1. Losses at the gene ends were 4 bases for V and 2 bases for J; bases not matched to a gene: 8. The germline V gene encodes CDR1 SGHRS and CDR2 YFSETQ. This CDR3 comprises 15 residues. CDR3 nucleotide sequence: TGCGCCAGCAGCCCCAGGACAGGGTCCGCCTACGAGCAGTACTTC. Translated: CASSPRTGSAYEQYF.